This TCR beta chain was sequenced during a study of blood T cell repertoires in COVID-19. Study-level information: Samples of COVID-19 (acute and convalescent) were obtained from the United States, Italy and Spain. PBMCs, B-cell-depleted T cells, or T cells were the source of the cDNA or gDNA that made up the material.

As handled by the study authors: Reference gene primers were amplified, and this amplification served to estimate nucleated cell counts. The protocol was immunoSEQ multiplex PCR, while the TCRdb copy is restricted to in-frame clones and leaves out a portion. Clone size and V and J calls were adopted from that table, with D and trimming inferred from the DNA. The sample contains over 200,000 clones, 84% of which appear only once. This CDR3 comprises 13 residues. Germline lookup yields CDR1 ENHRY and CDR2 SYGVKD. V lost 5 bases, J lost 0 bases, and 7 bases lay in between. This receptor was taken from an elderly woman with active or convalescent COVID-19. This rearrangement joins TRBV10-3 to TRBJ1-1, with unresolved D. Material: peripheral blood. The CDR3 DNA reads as TGTGCCATCAGTCGCGAGGTGAACACTGAAGCTTTCTTT. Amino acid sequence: CAISREVNTEAFF.